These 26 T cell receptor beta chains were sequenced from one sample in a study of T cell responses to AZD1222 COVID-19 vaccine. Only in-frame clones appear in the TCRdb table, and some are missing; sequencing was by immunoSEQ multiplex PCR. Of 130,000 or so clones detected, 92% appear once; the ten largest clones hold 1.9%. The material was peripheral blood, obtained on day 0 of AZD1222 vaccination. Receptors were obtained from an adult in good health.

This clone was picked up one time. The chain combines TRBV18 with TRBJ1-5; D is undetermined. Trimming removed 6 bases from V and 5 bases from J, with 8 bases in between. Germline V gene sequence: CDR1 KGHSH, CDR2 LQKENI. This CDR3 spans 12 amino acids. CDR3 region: CASSKYDQPQHF. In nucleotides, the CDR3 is TGTGCCAGCTCCAAGTACGATCAGCCCCAGCATTTT.

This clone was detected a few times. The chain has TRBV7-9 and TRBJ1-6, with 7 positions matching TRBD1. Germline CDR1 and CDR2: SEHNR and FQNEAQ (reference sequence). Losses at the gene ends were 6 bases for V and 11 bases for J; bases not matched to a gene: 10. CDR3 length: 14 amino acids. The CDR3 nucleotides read TGTGCCAGCAGTCCACAGGGGCGAGGGCCACCCCTCCACTTT. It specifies CASSPQGRGPPLHF.

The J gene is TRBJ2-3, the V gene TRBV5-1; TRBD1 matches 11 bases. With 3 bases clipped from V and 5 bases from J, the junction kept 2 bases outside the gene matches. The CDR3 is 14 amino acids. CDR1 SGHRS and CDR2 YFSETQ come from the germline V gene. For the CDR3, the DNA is TGCGCCAGCAGCTCCGGGACAGGGGGAGATACGCAGTATTTT. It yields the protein CASSSGTGGDTQYF.

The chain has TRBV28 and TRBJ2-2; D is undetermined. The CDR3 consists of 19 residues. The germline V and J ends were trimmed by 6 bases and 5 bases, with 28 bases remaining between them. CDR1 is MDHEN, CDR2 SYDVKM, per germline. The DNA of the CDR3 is TGTGCCAGCAGCACCATCATCAACAGACACCTACCATCGACCGGGGAGCTGTTTTTT. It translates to CASSTIINRHLPSTGELFF.

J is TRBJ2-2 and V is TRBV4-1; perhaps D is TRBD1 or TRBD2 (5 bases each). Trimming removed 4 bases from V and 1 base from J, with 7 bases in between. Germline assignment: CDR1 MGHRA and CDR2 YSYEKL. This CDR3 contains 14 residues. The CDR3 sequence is CASSPGRNTGELFF. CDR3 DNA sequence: TGCGCCAGCAGCCCGGGACGGAACACCGGGGAGCTGTTTTTT.

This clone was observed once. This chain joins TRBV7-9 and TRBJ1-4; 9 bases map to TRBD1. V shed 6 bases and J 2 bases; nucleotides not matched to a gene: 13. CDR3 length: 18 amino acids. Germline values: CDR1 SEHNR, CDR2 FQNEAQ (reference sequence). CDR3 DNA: TGTGCCAGCAGAAAAGGTGGGACAGGGCAGACTACTAATGAAAAACTGTTTTTT. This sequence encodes CASRKGGTGQTTNEKLFF.

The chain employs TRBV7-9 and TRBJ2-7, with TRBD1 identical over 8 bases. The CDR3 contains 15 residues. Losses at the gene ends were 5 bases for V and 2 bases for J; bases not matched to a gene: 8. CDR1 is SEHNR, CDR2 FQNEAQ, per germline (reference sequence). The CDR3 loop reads CASSQRQGSPYEQYF. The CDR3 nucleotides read TGTGCCAGCAGCCAGCGACAGGGGTCCCCCTACGAGCAGTACTTC.

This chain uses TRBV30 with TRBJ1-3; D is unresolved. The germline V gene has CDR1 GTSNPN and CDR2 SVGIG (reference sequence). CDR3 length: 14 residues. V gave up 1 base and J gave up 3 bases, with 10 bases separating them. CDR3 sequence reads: CAWSASTLGNTIYF. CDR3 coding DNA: TGTGCCTGGAGTGCGAGTACTCTTGGAAACACCATATATTTT.

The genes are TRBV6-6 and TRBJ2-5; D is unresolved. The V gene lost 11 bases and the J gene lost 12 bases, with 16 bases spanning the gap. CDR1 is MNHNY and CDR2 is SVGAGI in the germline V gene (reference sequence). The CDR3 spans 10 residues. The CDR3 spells CAVGNQSKYF. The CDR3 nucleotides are TGTGCCGTAGGGAATCAATCCAAGTACTTC.

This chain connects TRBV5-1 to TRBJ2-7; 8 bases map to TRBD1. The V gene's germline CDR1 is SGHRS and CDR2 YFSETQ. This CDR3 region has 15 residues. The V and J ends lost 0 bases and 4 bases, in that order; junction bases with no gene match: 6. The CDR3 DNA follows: TGCGCCAGCAGCTTGGGACGGGACAGGCTTTACGAGCAGTACTTC. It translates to CASSLGRDRLYEQYF.

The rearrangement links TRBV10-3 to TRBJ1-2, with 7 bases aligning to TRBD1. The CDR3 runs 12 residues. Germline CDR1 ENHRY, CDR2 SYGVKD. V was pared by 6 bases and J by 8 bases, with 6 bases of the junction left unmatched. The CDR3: CAISGDRDGYTF. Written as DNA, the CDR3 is TGTGCCATCAGCGGCGACAGGGACGGCTACACCTTC.

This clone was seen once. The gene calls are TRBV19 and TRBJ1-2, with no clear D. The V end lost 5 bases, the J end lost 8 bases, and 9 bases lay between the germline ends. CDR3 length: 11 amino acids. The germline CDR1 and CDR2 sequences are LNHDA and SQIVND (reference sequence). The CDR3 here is CASSLVGGYTF. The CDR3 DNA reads TGTGCCAGTAGTCTGGTTGGCGGCTACACCTTC.

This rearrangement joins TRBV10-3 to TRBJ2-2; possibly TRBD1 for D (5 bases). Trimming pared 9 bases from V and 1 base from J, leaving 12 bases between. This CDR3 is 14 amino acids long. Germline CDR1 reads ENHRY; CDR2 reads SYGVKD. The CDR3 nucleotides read TGTGCCATGTCGACAGTCTGGAACACCGGGGAGCTGTTTTTT. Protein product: CAMSTVWNTGELFF.

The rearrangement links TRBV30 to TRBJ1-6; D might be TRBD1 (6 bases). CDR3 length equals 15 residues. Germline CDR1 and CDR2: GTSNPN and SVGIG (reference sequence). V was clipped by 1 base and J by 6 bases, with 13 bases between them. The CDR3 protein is CAWSAGQPSNSPLHF. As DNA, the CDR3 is TGTGCCTGGAGTGCCGGACAGCCGAGTAATTCACCCCTCCACTTT.

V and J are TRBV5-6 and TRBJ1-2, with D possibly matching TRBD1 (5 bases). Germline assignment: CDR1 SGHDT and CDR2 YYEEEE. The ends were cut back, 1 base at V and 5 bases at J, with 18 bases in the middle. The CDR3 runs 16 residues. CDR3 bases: TGTGCCAGCAGCTTGAATTGGGGGGAAGGCGATTATGGCTACACCTTC. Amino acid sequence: CASSLNWGEGDYGYTF. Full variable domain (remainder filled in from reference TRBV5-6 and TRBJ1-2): DAGVTQSPTHLIKTRGQQVTLRCSPKSGHDTVSWYQQALGQGPQFIFQYYEEEERQRGNFPDRFSGHQFPNYSSELNVNALLLGDSALYLCASSLNWGEGDYGYTFGSGTRLTVV.

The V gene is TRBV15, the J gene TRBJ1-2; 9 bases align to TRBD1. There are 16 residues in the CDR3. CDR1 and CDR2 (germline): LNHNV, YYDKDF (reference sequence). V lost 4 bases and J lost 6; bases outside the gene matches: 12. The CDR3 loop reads CATSTNRGHVPDGYTF. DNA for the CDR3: TGTGCCACCAGCACCAACAGGGGGCATGTCCCCGATGGCTACACCTTC.

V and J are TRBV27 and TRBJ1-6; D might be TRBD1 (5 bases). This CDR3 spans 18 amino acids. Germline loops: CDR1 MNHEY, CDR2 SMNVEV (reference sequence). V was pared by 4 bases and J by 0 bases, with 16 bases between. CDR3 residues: CASSWGWRPSSYNSPLHF. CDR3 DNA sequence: TGTGCCAGCAGTTGGGGGTGGCGACCAAGCTCCTATAATTCACCCCTCCACTTT.

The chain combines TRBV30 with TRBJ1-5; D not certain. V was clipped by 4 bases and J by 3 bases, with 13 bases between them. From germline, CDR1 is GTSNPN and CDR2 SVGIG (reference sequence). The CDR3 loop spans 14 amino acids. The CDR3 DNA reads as TGTGCCTGGACCCAGCGCCGTACCAATCAGCCCCAGCATTTT. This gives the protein CAWTQRRTNQPQHF.

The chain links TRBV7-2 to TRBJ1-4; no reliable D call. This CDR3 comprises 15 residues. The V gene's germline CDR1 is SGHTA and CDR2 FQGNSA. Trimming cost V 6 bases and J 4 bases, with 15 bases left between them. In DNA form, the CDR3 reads TGTGCCAGCAGTTCTGGAGGGCGGGGTAATGAAAAACTGTTTTTT. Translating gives CASSSGGRGNEKLFF.

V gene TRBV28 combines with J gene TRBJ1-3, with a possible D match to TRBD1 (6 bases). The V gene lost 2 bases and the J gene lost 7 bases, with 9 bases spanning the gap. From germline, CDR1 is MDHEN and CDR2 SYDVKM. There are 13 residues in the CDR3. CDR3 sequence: CASSLNRENTIYF. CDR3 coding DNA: TGTGCCAGCAGTTTAAACAGGGAGAACACCATATATTTT.

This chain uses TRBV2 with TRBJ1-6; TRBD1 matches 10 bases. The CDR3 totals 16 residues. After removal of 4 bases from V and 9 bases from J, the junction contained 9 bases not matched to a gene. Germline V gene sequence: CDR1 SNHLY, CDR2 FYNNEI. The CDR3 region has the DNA TGTGCCAGCAGTGCTCTTGGGACAGGGGTAGGTTCACCCCTCCACTTT. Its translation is CASSALGTGVGSPLHF.

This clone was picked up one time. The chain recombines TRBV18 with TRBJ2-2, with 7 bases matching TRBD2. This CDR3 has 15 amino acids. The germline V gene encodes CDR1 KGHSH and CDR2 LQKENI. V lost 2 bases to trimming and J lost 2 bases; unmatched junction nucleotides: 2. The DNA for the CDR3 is TGTGCCAGCTCACCAGGGAGGGGAAACACCGGGGAGCTGTTTTTT. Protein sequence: CASSPGRGNTGELFF.

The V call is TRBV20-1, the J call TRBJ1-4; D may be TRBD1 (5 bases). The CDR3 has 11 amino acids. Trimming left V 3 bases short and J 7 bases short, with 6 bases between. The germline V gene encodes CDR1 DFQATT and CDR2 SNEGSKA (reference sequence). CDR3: CSARGGEKLFF. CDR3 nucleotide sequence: TGCAGTGCTAGGGGGGGTGAAAAACTGTTTTTT.

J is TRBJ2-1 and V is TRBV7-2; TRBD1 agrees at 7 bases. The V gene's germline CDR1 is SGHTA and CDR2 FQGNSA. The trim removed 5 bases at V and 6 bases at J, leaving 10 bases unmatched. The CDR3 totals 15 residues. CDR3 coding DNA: TGTGCCAGCAGCCCGTCCCGGGACAGAGTCAATGAGCAGTTCTTC. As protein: CASSPSRDRVNEQFF.

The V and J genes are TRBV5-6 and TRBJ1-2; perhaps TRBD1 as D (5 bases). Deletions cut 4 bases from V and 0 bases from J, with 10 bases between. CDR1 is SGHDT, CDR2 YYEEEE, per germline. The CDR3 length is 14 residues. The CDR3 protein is CASSGRGSNYGYTF. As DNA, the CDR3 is TGTGCCAGCAGCGGTCGGGGCTCTAACTATGGCTACACCTTC.

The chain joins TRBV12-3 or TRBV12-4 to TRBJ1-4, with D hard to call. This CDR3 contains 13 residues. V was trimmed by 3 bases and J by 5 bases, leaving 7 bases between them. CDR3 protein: CASSLRRNEKLFF. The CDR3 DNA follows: TGTGCCAGCAGTTTGCGGAGGAATGAAAAACTGTTTTTT.